This is a list of T cell receptor beta chains from one sample in a study of T cells after yellow fever vaccination. TCRdb re-called the 5' RACE reads with MiXCR, one entry per CDR3 protein. The sample includes 620,000 or so distinct CDR3 sequences, approximately 16% of them seen just once. The sample in question was PBMCs, obtained around 5 days after the first yellow fever vaccination. The receptors shown here come from a man aged 18 to 29 who received the YFV17D yellow fever vaccine. The CDR3 runs from the conserved cysteine through the conserved F or W. A D gene is named only where the DNA matches it firmly. The listing skips clone size in some rows; elsewhere it reads once, few, many or a size class.

V gene	J gene	D gene	clone size	CDR3 protein	CDR3 DNA
TRBV14	TRBJ2-3	-	-	CASSQVRRDTQYF	TGTGCCAGCAGCCAAGTACGCAGAGATACGCAGTATTTT
TRBV12-3/TRBV12-4	TRBJ2-3	TRBD1	-	CASSRGGTGSDTQYF	TGTGCCAGCAGTAGGGGGGGGACAGGGTCAGATACGCAGTATTTT
TRBV10-3	TRBJ1-2	TRBD1	-	CAIRPDRAPSNYTF	TGTGCCATCAGACCAGACAGGGCTCCTTCCAACTACACCTTC
TRBV27	TRBJ2-1	TRBD1	-	CASSLDRGLGEQFF	TGTGCCAGCAGTTTGGACAGGGGGTTGGGTGAGCAGTTCTTC
TRBV6-4	TRBJ2-6	-	many	CASSDGSGANVLTF	TGTGCCAGCAGTGACGGATCTGGGGCCAACGTCCTGACTTTC
TRBV19	TRBJ2-1	TRBD2	-	CASSTLAGGEDNEQFF	TGTGCCAGTAGTACCCTAGCGGGGGGAGAGGACAATGAGCAGTTCTTC
TRBV15	TRBJ1-1	-	many	CATSREAGPEAFF	TGTGCCACCAGCAGAGAAGCGGGCCCTGAAGCTTTCTTT
TRBV5-6	TRBJ1-1	-	-	CASSLDQDGAVAFF	TGTGCCAGCAGCTTGGACCAGGACGGGGCCGTAGCTTTCTTT
TRBV5-5	TRBJ2-3	-	-	CASSSSQGSDTQYF	TGTGCCAGCAGTTCCAGTCAAGGGTCAGATACGCAGTATTTT
TRBV4-1	TRBJ1-1	TRBD1	few	CASSLHRGENTEAFF	TGCGCCAGCAGCCTTCACAGGGGTGAGAACACTGAAGCTTTCTTT
TRBV5-1	TRBJ1-6	-	-	CASSLDILTSYNSPLHF	TGCGCCAGCAGCTTGGACATCCTGACGTCCTATAATTCACCCCTCCACTTT
TRBV7-9	TRBJ1-6	TRBD1	-	CASSPRTGETSPLHF	TGTGCCAGCAGTCCTCGGACAGGAGAGACTTCACCCCTCCACTTT
TRBV19	TRBJ2-2	TRBD2	-	CASRSLAGNTGELFF	TGTGCCAGTAGAAGTCTAGCGGGGAACACCGGGGAGCTGTTTTTT
TRBV5-1	TRBJ2-2	-	few	CASSLISTVNTGELFF	TGCGCCAGCAGCTTGATCTCGACAGTGAACACCGGGGAGCTGTTTTTT
TRBV7-9	TRBJ2-2	TRBD2	few	CASSPQRGALAGELFF	TGTGCCAGCAGCCCACAGCGGGGGGCTCTTGCCGGGGAGCTGTTTTTT
TRBV7-9	TRBJ2-7	-	few	CASSLGSNEQYF	TGTGCCAGCAGCTTAGGTTCCAACGAGCAGTACTTC
TRBV7-6	TRBJ2-2	-	-	CASRPGDGELFF	TGTGCCAGCCGGCCGGGGGACGGGGAGCTGTTTTTT
TRBV19	TRBJ1-6	TRBD1	-	CASKDRDRGNSPLHF	TGTGCCAGTAAAGACCGGGACAGGGGAAATTCACCCCTCCACTTT
TRBV6-1	TRBJ2-2	-	many	CASSFRDTGELFF	TGTGCCAGCAGCTTCAGGGACACCGGGGAGCTGTTTTTT
TRBV12-3/TRBV12-4	TRBJ1-5	-	-	CASTPTGVGQPQHF	TGTGCCAGCACCCCGACGGGGGTCGGTCAGCCCCAGCATTTT
TRBV29-1	TRBJ1-1	-	few	CSNTGTEDIGTEAFF	TGCAGCAACACCGGGACTGAGGATATTGGCACTGAAGCTTTCTTT
TRBV30	TRBJ1-6	-	-	CAWTLDSSYNSPLHF	TGTGCCTGGACTCTGGACAGCAGTTATAATTCACCCCTCCACTTT
TRBV5-1	TRBJ2-3	-	few	CASSLALRDTQYF	TGCGCCAGCAGCTTGGCTCTAAGAGATACGCAGTATTTT
TRBV7-2	TRBJ2-5	TRBD2	-	CASSLARAGGQETQYF	TGTGCCAGCAGCTTAGCGAGAGCGGGGGGGCAAGAGACCCAGTACTTC
TRBV7-2	TRBJ1-6	TRBD1	many	CASSSPETGKGSPLHF	TGTGCCAGCAGCTCCCCTGAGACAGGGAAAGGTTCACCCCTCCACTTT
TRBV30	TRBJ1-2	-	few	CAWSGSGSYGYTF	TGTGCCTGGAGTGGATCAGGGTCCTATGGCTACACCTTC
TRBV5-1	TRBJ1-1	-	few	CASSLTRSTEAFF	TGCGCCAGCAGCTTAACCAGGTCCACTGAAGCTTTCTTT
TRBV12-3/TRBV12-4	TRBJ2-3	-	-	CASSPPGRGTQYF	TGTGCCAGCAGTCCTCCGGGTCGTGGGACGCAGTATTTT
TRBV10-3	TRBJ1-5	-	-	CAISESTDRPNQPQHF	TGTGCCATCAGTGAGTCGACGGACAGACCTAATCAGCCCCAGCATTTT
TRBV5-1	TRBJ2-7	TRBD2	many	CASSFAPGGSNEQYF	TGCGCCAGCAGCTTCGCCCCCGGGGGGAGCAACGAGCAGTACTTC
TRBV5-1	TRBJ2-5	-	few	CASSLRPDSGETQYF	TGCGCCAGCAGCTTGCGACCGGACTCCGGAGAGACCCAGTACTTC
TRBV27	TRBJ2-5	TRBD2	-	CASSFSGTSGVGTQYF	TGTGCCAGCAGTTTCTCCGGGACTAGCGGGGTGGGGACCCAGTACTTC
TRBV5-1	TRBJ2-3	-	-	CASSAPRRGELTDTQYF	TGCGCCAGCAGCGCGCCCAGGAGGGGAGAACTGACAGATACGCAGTATTTT
TRBV12-3/TRBV12-4	TRBJ2-2	-	few	CASSPDWTGELFF	TGTGCCAGCAGCCCCGACTGGACCGGGGAGCTGTTTTTT
TRBV5-1	TRBJ1-1	-	-	CASSLSGSPQGTEAFF	TGCGCCAGCAGCTTGAGCGGGAGCCCCCAGGGCACTGAAGCTTTCTTT
TRBV4-1	TRBJ2-3	TRBD2	few	CASSQGPSGGLISTDTQYF	TGCGCCAGCAGCCAAGGTCCTAGCGGGGGCCTAATTAGCACAGATACGCAGTATTTT
TRBV20-1	TRBJ2-7	TRBD2	-	CCASSVRGGDSSYEQYF	TGCTGTGCTAGTTCGGTGCGCGGGGGGGACAGCTCCTACGAGCAGTACTTC
TRBV7-2	TRBJ1-3	TRBD1	few	CASSFSGTGAGNTIYF	TGTGCCAGCAGCTTTTCCGGGACAGGGGCTGGAAACACCATATATTTT
TRBV5-1	TRBJ2-1	-	few	CASSSLSRWYNEQFF	TGCGCCAGCAGCTCTCTATCAAGGTGGTACAATGAGCAGTTCTTC
TRBV6-2/TRBV6-3	TRBJ1-3	-	-	CASSTHRRSSGNTIYF	TGTGCCAGCAGCACTCACCGGCGGTCCTCTGGAAACACCATATATTTT
TRBV3-1	TRBJ1-3	-	few	CASSQDPSHSGNTIYF	TGTGCCAGCAGCCAAGACCCCTCTCACTCTGGAAACACCATATATTTT
TRBV7-9	TRBJ1-2	-	-	CASSLPGETADGYTF	TGTGCCAGCAGCCTCCCTGGGGAGACAGCGGATGGCTACACCTTC
TRBV20-1	TRBJ2-5	TRBD1	-	CSARKDRGRPLGFETQYF	TGCAGTGCCAGGAAGGACAGGGGGCGACCCTTGGGTTTTGAGACCCAGTACTTC
TRBV10-3	TRBJ1-3	-	-	CAIMGGAFSGNTIYF	TGTGCCATCATGGGGGGGGCCTTCTCTGGAAACACCATATATTTT
TRBV5-6	TRBJ1-2	-	many	CASSPGPYGYTF	TGTGCCAGCAGCCCCGGTCCCTATGGCTACACCTTC
TRBV6-5	TRBJ1-5	-	few	CASSNLGQPQHF	TGTGCCAGCAGTAACTTAGGTCAGCCCCAGCATTTT
TRBV6-1	TRBJ2-3	-	few	CASSESVAGADTQYF	TGTGCCAGCAGTGAAAGTGTGGCGGGCGCGGATACGCAGTATTTT
TRBV29-1	TRBJ2-5	-	many	CSVAGVGQETQYF	TGCAGCGTTGCGGGGGTCGGACAAGAGACCCAGTACTTC
TRBV4-2	TRBJ1-3	-	few	CASSHLGRGATGNTIYF	TGTGCCAGCAGCCATCTTGGAAGGGGAGCAACTGGAAACACCATATATTTT
TRBV15	TRBJ2-1	TRBD2	many	CATSRGLGEGNEQFF	TGTGCCACCAGCAGGGGACTAGGGGAGGGCAATGAGCAGTTCTTC
TRBV12-3/TRBV12-4	TRBJ2-2	-	-	CASSLEGSGELFF	TGTGCCAGCAGTTTAGAGGGTAGCGGGGAGCTGTTTTTT
TRBV12-3/TRBV12-4	TRBJ2-5	-	few	CASSLAGQSQETQYF	TGTGCCAGCAGTTTGGCAGGGCAGAGCCAAGAGACCCAGTACTTC
TRBV7-6	TRBJ1-1	TRBD1	few	CASSLDGTGGTEAFF	TGTGCCAGCAGCTTAGATGGGACAGGGGGAACTGAAGCTTTCTTT
TRBV11-1	TRBJ2-5	-	-	CASSQKRPGSGPQETQYF	TGTGCCAGCAGCCAAAAACGACCTGGGTCGGGACCCCAAGAGACCCAGTACTTC
TRBV20-1	TRBJ1-5	-	few	CSARDLLRSGNQPQHF	TGCAGTGCTAGAGATCTGCTCCGGTCAGGGAATCAGCCCCAGCATTTT
TRBV6-1	TRBJ1-1	-	few	CASFPSRGETGNTEAFF	TGTGCCAGCTTCCCCTCCCGGGGCGAGACTGGGAACACTGAAGCTTTCTTT
TRBV7-9	TRBJ1-4	-	few	CASSLRGRTNEKLFF	TGTGCCAGCAGCTTACGGGGTCGGACTAATGAAAAACTGTTTTTT
TRBV7-6	TRBJ1-6	-	few	CASRFDRSFGTLHF	TGTGCCAGCAGGTTCGACAGGTCCTTTGGGACCCTCCACTTT
TRBV6-2/TRBV6-3	TRBJ1-6	TRBD1	few	CASSYALSRDRFDSPLHF	TGTGCCAGCAGTTACGCGCTTAGCCGGGACAGATTTGATTCACCCCTCCACTTT